Sequencing of this TCR beta chain was carried out in a study of blood T cell repertoires in COVID-19. Turning to the study itself: COVID-19 samples from acute and convalescent phases originated in the United States, Italy and Spain. The cDNA or gDNA used as material had been derived from T cells, B-cell-depleted T cells, or PBMCs.

Profiled with immunoSEQ multiplex PCR; TCRdb holds only in-frame clones, not every one. Among roughly 200,000 clones listed, around 82% were seen once. In germline, CDR1 is LNHDA, CDR2 SQIVND (reference sequence). Trimming removed 5 bases at V and 3 bases at J, with 14 bases between. The CDR3 length is 14 residues. The chain is built from TRBV19 and TRBJ2-7; a possible D gene is TRBD1 (7 bases). The sequence came from an older woman with acute or convalescent COVID-19. The specimen was peripheral blood. CDR3 region: CASSLRQGGYEQYF. The CDR3, as DNA: TGTGCCAGTAGTCTACGACAGGGAGGCTACGAGCAGTACTTC.